Shown below are 2 T cell receptor beta chains from a single sample sequenced in a study of neoadjuvant anti-PD-1 for oral cavity cancer. TCRdb's table, derived via immunoSEQ multiplex PCR, lists solely in-frame clones and lacks some. The sample lists about 68,000 clones, about 85% occurring once. The time point here: after neoadjuvant nivolumab, at surgical resection. The sequences come from PBMCs, collected after nivolumab (anti-PD-1) treatment. The receptors here all came from a person between 40 and 80 years old with oral cavity squamous cell carcinoma.

Regarding this clone: One end of the junction does not line up with germline, which may come from a read error. J is TRBJ1-2 and V is TRBV2; D is possibly TRBD1 (6 bases). Germline-derived CDR1 and CDR2 are SNHLY and FYNNEI. The length of the CDR3 is 12 residues. The CDR3 coding sequence is TGTGCCAGCAGAGAAGGGGGAGGGGGCTACACCTTC. It codes for CASREGGGGYTF.

This chain connects TRBV28 to TRBJ1-2; D not certain. With 4 bases removed from V and 1 base from J, the gap between germline ends came to 7 bases. The CDR3 totals 13 residues. CDR1 is MDHEN and CDR2 is SYDVKM in the germline V gene. The CDR3 bases are TGTGCCAGCAGTTCCCCGATTAACTATGGCTACACCTTC. This gives the protein CASSSPINYGYTF.